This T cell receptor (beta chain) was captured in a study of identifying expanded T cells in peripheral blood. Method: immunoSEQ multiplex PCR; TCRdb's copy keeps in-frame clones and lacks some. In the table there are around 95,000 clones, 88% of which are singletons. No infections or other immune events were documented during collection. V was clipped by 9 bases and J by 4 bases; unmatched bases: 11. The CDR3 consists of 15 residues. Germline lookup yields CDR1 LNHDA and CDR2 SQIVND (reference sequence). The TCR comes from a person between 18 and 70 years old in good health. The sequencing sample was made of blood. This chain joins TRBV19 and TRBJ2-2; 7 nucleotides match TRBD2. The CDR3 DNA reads TGTGCCAGCAGTCGGGGGGTGAGGGGCACCGGGGAGCTGTTTTTT. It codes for CASSRGVRGTGELFF.